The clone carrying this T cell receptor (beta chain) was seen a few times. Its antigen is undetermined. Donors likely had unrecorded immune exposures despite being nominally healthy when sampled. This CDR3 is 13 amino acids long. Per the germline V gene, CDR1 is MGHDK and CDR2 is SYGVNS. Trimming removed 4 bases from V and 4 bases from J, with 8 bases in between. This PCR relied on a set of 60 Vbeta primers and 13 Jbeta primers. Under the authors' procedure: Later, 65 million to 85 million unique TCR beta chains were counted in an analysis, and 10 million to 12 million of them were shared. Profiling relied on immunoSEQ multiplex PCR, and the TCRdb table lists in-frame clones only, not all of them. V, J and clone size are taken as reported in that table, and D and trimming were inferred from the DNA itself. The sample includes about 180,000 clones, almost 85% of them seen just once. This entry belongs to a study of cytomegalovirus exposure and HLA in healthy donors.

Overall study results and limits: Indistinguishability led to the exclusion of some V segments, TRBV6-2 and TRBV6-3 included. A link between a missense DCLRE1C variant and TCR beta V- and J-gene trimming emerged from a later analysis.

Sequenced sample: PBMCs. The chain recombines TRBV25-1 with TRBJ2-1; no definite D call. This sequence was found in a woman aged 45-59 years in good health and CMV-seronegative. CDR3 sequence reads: CASSVDNYNEQFF. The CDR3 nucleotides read TGTGCCAGCAGTGTTGACAATTACAATGAGCAGTTCTTC.